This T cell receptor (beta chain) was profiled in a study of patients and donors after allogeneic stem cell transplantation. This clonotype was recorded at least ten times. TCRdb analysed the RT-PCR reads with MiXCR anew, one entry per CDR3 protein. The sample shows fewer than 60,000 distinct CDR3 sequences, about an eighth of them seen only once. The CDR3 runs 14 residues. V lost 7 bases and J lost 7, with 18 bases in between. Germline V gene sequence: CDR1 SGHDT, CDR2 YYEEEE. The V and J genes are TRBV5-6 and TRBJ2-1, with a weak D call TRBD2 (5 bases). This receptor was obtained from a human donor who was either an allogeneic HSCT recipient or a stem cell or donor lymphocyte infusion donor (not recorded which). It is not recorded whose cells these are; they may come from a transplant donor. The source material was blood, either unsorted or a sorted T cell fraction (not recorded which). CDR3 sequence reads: CASAFPRPGNEQFF. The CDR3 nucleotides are TGTGCCAGCGCCTTCCCTCGACCGGGGAATGAGCAGTTCTTC.